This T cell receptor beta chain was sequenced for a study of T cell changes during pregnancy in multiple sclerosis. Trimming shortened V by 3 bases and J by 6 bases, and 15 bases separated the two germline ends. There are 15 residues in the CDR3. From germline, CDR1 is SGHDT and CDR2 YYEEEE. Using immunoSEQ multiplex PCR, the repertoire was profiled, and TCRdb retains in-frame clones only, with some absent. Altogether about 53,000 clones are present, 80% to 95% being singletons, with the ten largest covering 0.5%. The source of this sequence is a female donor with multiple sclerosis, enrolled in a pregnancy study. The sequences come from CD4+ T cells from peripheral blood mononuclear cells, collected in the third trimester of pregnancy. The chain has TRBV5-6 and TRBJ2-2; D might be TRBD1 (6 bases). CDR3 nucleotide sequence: TGTGCCAGCAGCTGGATACAGGGCCACGCCGGGGAGCTGTTTTTT. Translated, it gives CASSWIQGHAGELFF.